This is a list of T cell receptor beta chains from one sample in a study of blood T cell repertoires in COVID-19. Some clones are missing from TCRdb's copy, which holds only in-frame ones; the method was immunoSEQ multiplex PCR. The table has hundreds of thousands of clones, about nine tenths seen once; the top ten hold 1.4%. The sample consisted of peripheral blood. Receptors originate from a woman in her thirties with active or convalescent COVID-19. The CDR3 runs from the conserved cysteine through the conserved F or W. D genes are given only for firm matches. Not all rows give a size; the values are once, few, many and, for expanded clones, a class.

TRBV18,NA,NA,TRBJ1-3,CASSPQDNSGNTIYF,TGTGCCAGCTCACCTCAGGACAACTCTGGAAACACCATATATTTT
TRBV14,NA,TRBD2,TRBJ2-1,CASSQLSSGSYNEQFF,TGTGCCAGCAGCCAATTATCTAGCGGCTCCTACAATGAGCAGTTCTTC
TRBV29-1,NA,TRBD2,TRBJ2-3,CSVERLAGGPAVTDTQYF,TGCAGCGTTGAAAGACTAGCGGGAGGGCCCGCAGTGACAGATACGCAGTATTTT
TRBV6-5,NA,TRBD1,TRBJ1-2,CASSWTGAQTNYGYTF,TGTGCCAGCAGTTGGACAGGGGCCCAGACTAACTATGGCTACACCTTC
TRBV6-5,NA,TRBD1,TRBJ1-2,CASSYQDRGRNGYTF,TGTGCCAGCAGTTACCAGGACAGGGGAAGAAATGGCTACACCTTC
TRBV27,NA,TRBD2,TRBJ2-5,CASNPQGGLRETQYF,TGTGCCAGCAACCCTCAGGGAGGGCTTCGGGAGACCCAGTACTTC
TRBV4-1,few,NA,TRBJ2-1,CASSQDSNEQFF,TGCGCCAGCAGCCAAGATAGCAATGAGCAGTTCTTC
TRBV20-1,NA,NA,TRBJ2-1,CSASFHEQFF,TGCAGTGCTAGCTTTCATGAGCAGTTCTTC
TRBV7-9,NA,TRBD1,TRBJ2-7,CASSLRPGQKLYEQYF,TGTGCCAGCAGTTTAAGACCGGGACAGAAACTTTACGAGCAGTACTTC
TRBV15,NA,NA,TRBJ2-7,CATSSNQGNEQYF,TGTGCCACCAGCTCCAATCAGGGGAACGAGCAGTACTTC
TRBV9,NA,TRBD2,TRBJ2-7,CASSVATSGAYEQYF,TGTGCCAGCAGCGTAGCTACTAGCGGTGCCTACGAGCAGTACTTC
TRBV7-9,once,TRBD1,TRBJ1-3,CASSSPTGGENGNTIYF,TGTGCCAGCAGCTCACCTACAGGGGGCGAGAATGGAAACACCATATATTTT
TRBV6-5,NA,NA,TRBJ1-1,CASSYSRTPLIAFF,TGTGCCAGCAGTTACTCCCGGACACCCCTTATCGCTTTCTTT
TRBV21-1,few,NA,TRBJ1-2,CASTLDSRRDYTF,TGTGCCAGCACTTTAGACAGTCGACGCGACTACACCTTC
TRBV5-6,NA,NA,TRBJ2-7,CASSLRGSYEQYF,TGTGCCAGCAGCTTGAGGGGCTCCTACGAGCAGTACTTC
TRBV6-5,NA,NA,TRBJ2-3,CASSYTWSSTDTQYF,TGTGCCAGCAGTTACACTTGGTCTAGCACAGATACGCAGTATTTT
TRBV6-5,once,NA,TRBJ1-1,CASKVDSRNTEAFF,TGTGCCAGCAAAGTGGACAGTAGGAACACTGAAGCTTTCTTT
TRBV18,NA,NA,TRBJ1-1,CASSPASNRNTEAFF,TGTGCCAGCTCACCCGCCTCTAACAGGAACACTGAAGCTTTCTTT
TRBV3-1/TRBV3-2,NA,NA,TRBJ2-1,CASSQVDWGPGDNEQFF,TGTGCCAGCAGCCAAGTTGATTGGGGGCCAGGGGACAATGAGCAGTTCTTC
TRBV27,NA,NA,TRBJ2-1,CATTGLGANEQFF,TGTGCCACTACAGGGTTGGGAGCAAATGAGCAGTTCTTC
TRBV10-1,NA,TRBD2,TRBJ2-3,CASSGGLAGSTDTQYF,TGCGCCAGCAGTGGGGGACTAGCGGGTAGCACAGATACGCAGTATTTT
TRBV29-1,NA,NA,TRBJ1-1,CSVGEATEAFF,TGCAGCGTTGGGGAGGCCACTGAAGCTTTCTTT
TRBV6-6,NA,NA,TRBJ1-2,CASSWAEITYGYTF,TGTGCCAGCAGTTGGGCAGAGATCACCTATGGCTACACCTTC
TRBV5-1,NA,NA,TRBJ2-7,CASSLTTYGDSSSYEQYF,TGCGCCAGCAGCTTGACGACATACGGAGACAGCAGCTCCTACGAGCAGTACTTC
TRBV6-1,NA,NA,TRBJ2-5,CASSELGRDQETQYF,TGTGCCAGCAGTGAATTGGGCAGGGATCAAGAGACCCAGTACTTC
TRBV7-9,NA,NA,TRBJ1-5,CASSAGGLSNQPQHF,TGTGCCAGCAGCGCCGGGGGTTTGAGCAATCAGCCCCAGCATTTT
TRBV7-9,NA,NA,TRBJ1-4,CASSPSRLTNEKLFF,TGTGCCAGCAGCCCCTCTAGACTAACTAATGAAAAACTGTTTTTT
TRBV4-1,few,TRBD2,TRBJ2-2,CASSHVRTSGVPYGELFF,TGCGCCAGCAGCCATGTCAGGACTAGCGGTGTACCTTACGGGGAGCTGTTTTTT
TRBV5-1,NA,NA,TRBJ1-1,CASSRAGEGNTEAFF,TGCGCCAGCAGCCGCGCTGGAGAGGGGAACACTGAAGCTTTCTTT
TRBV15,few,NA,TRBJ1-2,CATSEYTTQNYTF,TGTGCCACCAGCGAATACACCACCCAGAACTACACCTTC
TRBV7-9,NA,NA,TRBJ1-2,CASSWTLGVGGYTF,TGTGCCAGCAGCTGGACTTTGGGCGTCGGGGGCTACACCTTC
TRBV19,NA,NA,TRBJ2-3,CASRSPSSGSGGTQYF,TGTGCCAGTCGGAGCCCTAGTAGCGGATCGGGCGGTACGCAGTATTTT
TRBV20-1,NA,NA,TRBJ2-3,CSASFRTPSTDTQYF,TGCAGTGCTAGTTTTAGGACACCGAGCACAGATACGCAGTATTTT
TRBV30,NA,NA,TRBJ2-7,CAWSAGDSYEQYF,TGTGCCTGGAGTGCGGGGGACTCCTACGAGCAGTACTTC
TRBV3-1/TRBV3-2,NA,TRBD1,TRBJ1-2,CASSFRTGDYGYTF,TGTGCCAGCAGCTTCCGGACAGGGGACTATGGCTACACCTTC
TRBV5-6,NA,NA,TRBJ1-1,CASSLLGRLNTEAFF,TGTGCCAGCAGCTTGCTGGGCCGTTTGAACACTGAAGCTTTCTTT
TRBV10-2,NA,TRBD2,TRBJ2-1,CASSEIGLAGYNEQFF,TGCGCCAGCAGTGAGATAGGACTAGCGGGTTACAATGAGCAGTTCTTC
TRBV27,NA,NA,TRBJ1-3,CASSPSEVSGNTIYF,TGTGCCAGCAGTCCTAGCGAGGTCTCTGGAAACACCATATATTTT
TRBV5-1,NA,NA,TRBJ2-5,CASSIDTQETQYF,TGCGCCAGCAGCATAGACACCCAAGAGACCCAGTACTTC
TRBV29-1,NA,TRBD2,TRBJ2-1,CSVDSGLAGNEQFF,TGCAGCGTTGATTCCGGACTAGCGGGGAATGAGCAGTTCTTC
TRBV5-6,once,NA,TRBJ1-2,CASSLGPAGANYGYTF,TGTGCCAGCAGCTTGGGGCCAGCGGGGGCTAACTATGGCTACACCTTC
TRBV6-5,few,NA,TRBJ1-5,CASRPPGGNQPQHF,TGTGCCAGCAGGCCGCCGGGAGGCAATCAGCCCCAGCATTTT
TRBV6-5,NA,NA,TRBJ1-1,CASSYDSKNTEAFF,TGTGCCAGCAGTTACGACAGCAAGAACACTGAAGCTTTCTTT
TRBV12-3/TRBV12-4,NA,NA,TRBJ1-2,CASSLAGSGYTF,TGTGCCAGCAGTTTGGCCGGGAGCGGCTACACCTTC
TRBV11-2,NA,TRBD2,TRBJ2-7,CASSPGLAGPTYEQYF,TGTGCCAGCAGCCCGGGACTAGCGGGCCCTACCTACGAGCAGTACTTC
TRBV2,NA,NA,TRBJ2-7,CASSESDYPYEQYF,TGTGCCAGCAGTGAATCCGACTACCCCTACGAGCAGTACTTC
TRBV15,few,TRBD1,TRBJ1-1,CATSRGTGGKTEAFF,TGTGCCACCAGCAGAGGGACAGGGGGAAAAACTGAAGCTTTCTTT
TRBV5-6,NA,NA,TRBJ1-1,CASSLRELVNTEAFF,TGTGCCAGCAGCCTACGCGAACTTGTAAACACTGAAGCTTTCTTT
TRBV9,NA,TRBD2,TRBJ2-3,CASSVGRGLAGSSTDTQYF,TGTGCCAGCAGCGTAGGGAGAGGACTAGCGGGCTCTAGCACAGATACGCAGTATTTT
TRBV30,NA,NA,TRBJ1-1,CAWSVGHSTEAFF,TGTGCCTGGAGTGTCGGTCATAGTACTGAAGCTTTCTTT